The present T cell receptor beta chain was sequenced within a study of blood T cells in healthy people across ages. Together with a sample-barcoded 5' primer, a J-beta primer mix was included in a second PCR lasting roughly 6 to 12 cycles. TCRdb passed the 5' RACE reads through MiXCR, listing each CDR3 protein once. The sample yields 1,300,000 or so distinct CDR3 sequences, approximately 59% seen once. Trimming cost V 3 bases and J 6 bases; bases outside gene matches: 18. The CDR3 runs to 17 residues. Germline CDR1 and CDR2: SQVTM and ANQGSEA. This clonotype has just a few counts. The antigen is unknown. Findings and caveats of the study: Both higher diversity and more naive CD4+ cells marked long-lived donors when set against aged donors. A strong correlation was seen between TCR beta diversity and naive T cell percentage.

The receptor was derived from a man aged 18 to 30 in good health. The sample comprised blood. The chain links TRBV29-1 to TRBJ2-3, with 7 positions matching TRBD1. The CDR3 spells CSVEGSERQGRWDTQYF. The DNA of the CDR3 is TGCAGCGTTGAGGGCTCTGAACGACAGGGTAGGTGGGATACGCAGTATTTT.